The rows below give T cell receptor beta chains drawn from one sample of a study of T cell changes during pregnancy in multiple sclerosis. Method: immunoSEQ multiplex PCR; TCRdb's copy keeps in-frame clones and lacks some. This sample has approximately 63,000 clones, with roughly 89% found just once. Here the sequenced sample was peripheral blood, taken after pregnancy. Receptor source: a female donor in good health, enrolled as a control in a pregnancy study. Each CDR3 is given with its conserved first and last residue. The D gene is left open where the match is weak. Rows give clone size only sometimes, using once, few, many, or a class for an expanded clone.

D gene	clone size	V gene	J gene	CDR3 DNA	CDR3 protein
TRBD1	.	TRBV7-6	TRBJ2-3	TGTGCCAGCAGCTTAGCGTTGTCAGGGGGTATAGATACGCAGTATTTT	CASSLALSGGIDTQYF
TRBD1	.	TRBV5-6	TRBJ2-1	TGTGCCAGCAGCTCACTACAGGGGGGAGACCATTACAATGAGCAGTTCTTC	CASSSLQGGDHYNEQFF
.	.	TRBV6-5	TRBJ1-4	TGTGCCAGCAGTTACTCCACAGAGCCTAATGAAAAACTGTTTTTT	CASSYSTEPNEKLFF
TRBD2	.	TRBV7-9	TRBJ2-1	TGTGCCAGCAGCCCCCAAGGGACTAGCGGGGGGGCATACAATGAGCAGTTCTTC	CASSPQGTSGGAYNEQFF
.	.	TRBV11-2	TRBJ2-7	TGTGCCAGCAGCATCTACAGGGACGAAGGCTACGAGCAGTACTTC	CASSIYRDEGYEQYF
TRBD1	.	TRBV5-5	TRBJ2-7	TGTGCCAGCAGCTTCGGGACAGCCATCTCCTACGAGCAGTACTTC	CASSFGTAISYEQYF
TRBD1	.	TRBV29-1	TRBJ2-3	TGCAGCCCCCTAGTACAGGGGAAAGATACGCAGTATTTT	CSPLVQGKDTQYF
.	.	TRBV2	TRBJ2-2	TGTGCCAGCAGTTTACAGATACTGAACACCGGGGAGCTGTTTTTT	CASSLQILNTGELFF
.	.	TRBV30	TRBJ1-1	TGTGCCTGGAGTGTTTTATCGGCATTTACCCCGGGGATTATGAACACTGAAGCTTTCTTT	CAWSVLSAFTPGIMNTEAFF
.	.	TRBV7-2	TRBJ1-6	TGTGCCAGCAGTCTCCTTACCTATAATTCACCCCTCCACTTT	CASSLLTYNSPLHF
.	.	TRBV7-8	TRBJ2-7	TGTGCCAGCAGCTTAGCCACAGGGCCCCCCTACGAGCAGTACTTC	CASSLATGPPYEQYF
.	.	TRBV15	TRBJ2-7	TGTGCCACCAGCAGAGGTCAGGACGGGGCCTACGAGCAGTACTTC	CATSRGQDGAYEQYF
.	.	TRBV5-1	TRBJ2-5	TGCGCCAGCAGCCCCCCACGGGTAAAAGAGACCCAGTACTTC	CASSPPRVKETQYF
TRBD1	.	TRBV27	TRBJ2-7	TGTGCCAGCAGTTTATCCAGGACAGGGGTGGGCGAGCAGTACTTC	CASSLSRTGVGEQYF
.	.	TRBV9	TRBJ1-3	TGTGCCAGCAGCGTAGGGGCAGGGATGAGCTCTGGAAACACCATATATTTT	CASSVGAGMSSGNTIYF
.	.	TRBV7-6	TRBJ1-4	TGTGCCAGCAGCTCGGATACCGGGACACTTGAAAAACTGTTTTTT	CASSSDTGTLEKLFF
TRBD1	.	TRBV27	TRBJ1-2	TGTGCCAGCAGTCCGGCGACAGGGAACTATGGCTACACCTTC	CASSPATGNYGYTF
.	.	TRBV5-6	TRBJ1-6	TGTGCCAGCAGCTTGTCGGCGGGATTCCATTCAGCCCTCCACTTT	CASSLSAGFHSALHF
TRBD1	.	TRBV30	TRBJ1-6	TGTGCCTGGAGTGTACGGGGACAGGGATCACCCCTCCACTTT	CAWSVRGQGSPLHF
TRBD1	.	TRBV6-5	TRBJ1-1	TGTGCCAGCAACGTGGACAGGGGTCGCACTGAAGCTTTCTTT	CASNVDRGRTEAFF
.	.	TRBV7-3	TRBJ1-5	TGTGCCAGCAGGGATCCGGGACTTCTGATTAATCAGCCCCAGCATTTT	CASRDPGLLINQPQHF
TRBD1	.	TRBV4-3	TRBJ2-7	TGCGCCAGCAGCCGTGGACAGGGGAGCGAGCAGTACTTC	CASSRGQGSEQYF
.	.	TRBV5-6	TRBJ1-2	TGTGCCAGCAGGCCGGGGGAGGGAGGCTATGGCTACACCTTC	CASRPGEGGYGYTF
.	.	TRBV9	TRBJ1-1	TGTGCCAGCAGCGTAGGCGCAGGGCAAGGTTCCACTGAAGCTTTCTTT	CASSVGAGQGSTEAFF
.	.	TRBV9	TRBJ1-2	TGTGCCAGCAGCGCCCAGTATAGCTACACCTTC	CASSAQYSYTF
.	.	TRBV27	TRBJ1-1	TGTGCCAGCAGTTTACACACAGCTACTGAAGCTTTCTTT	CASSLHTATEAFF
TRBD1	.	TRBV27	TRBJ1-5	TGTGCCAGCGGAATCAGGGGGCGAAATCAGCCCCAGCATTTT	CASGIRGRNQPQHF
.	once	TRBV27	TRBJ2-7	TGTGCCAGCAGTTTAAGGGGGGACAGTTTTTATTACGAGCAGTACTTC	CASSLRGDSFYYEQYF
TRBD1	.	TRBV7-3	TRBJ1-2	TGTGCCAGCAGCTTCGGCAGTCAACAGGGGACTCCAAACTATGGCTACACCTTC	CASSFGSQQGTPNYGYTF
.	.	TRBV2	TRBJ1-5	TGTGCCAGCAGTGAAAGGGTGGGGGGAACAAGCCAGCCCCAGCATTTT	CASSERVGGTSQPQHF
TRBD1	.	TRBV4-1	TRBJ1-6	TGCGCCAGCAGCCAAGCAGGACAGGGGGAACCACGCTCACCCCTCCACTTT	CASSQAGQGEPRSPLHF
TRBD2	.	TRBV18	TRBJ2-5	TGTGCCAGCTCACCCGGACTAGCGGGGAAGGAGACCCAGTACTTC	CASSPGLAGKETQYF
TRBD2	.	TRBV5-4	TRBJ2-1	TGTGCCAGCAGCTCCCAACTTACCAGCGGGGGGTACAATGAGCAGTTCTTC	CASSSQLTSGGYNEQFF
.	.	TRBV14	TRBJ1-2	TGTGCCAGCAGCCACGGGGGCTATGGCTACACCTTC	CASSHGGYGYTF
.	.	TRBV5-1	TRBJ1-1	TGCGCCAGCAGCCGTCCCAACACTGAAGCTTTCTTT	CASSRPNTEAFF
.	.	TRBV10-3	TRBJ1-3	TGTGCCATCAGGCCGGACAGAGCTGGAAACACCATATATTTT	CAIRPDRAGNTIYF
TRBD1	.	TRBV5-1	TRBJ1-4	TGCGCCAGCGGCACCCGGGACAGTAATGAAAAACTGTTTTTT	CASGTRDSNEKLFF
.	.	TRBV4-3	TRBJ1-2	TGCGCCAGCAGCCAAGATATCACGACAGATGGCTACACCTTC	CASSQDITTDGYTF
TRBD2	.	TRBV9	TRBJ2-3	TGTGCCAGCAGCGATAGTTTTGTAGCGGGGGGCAGAGATACGCAGTATTTT	CASSDSFVAGGRDTQYF
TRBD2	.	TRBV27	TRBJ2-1	TGTGCCAGCAGGGCTAGCGGGGGCCCCTCCTACAATGAGCAGTTCTTC	CASRASGGPSYNEQFF
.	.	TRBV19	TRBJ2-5	TGTGCCAGTAGTGGAGGACTGCAAGAGACCCAGTACTTC	CASSGGLQETQYF
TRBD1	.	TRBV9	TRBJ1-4	TGTGCCAGCAGCGCCCGACAGGGATCTAATGAAAAACTGTTTTTT	CASSARQGSNEKLFF
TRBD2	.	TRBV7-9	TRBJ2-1	TGTGCCAGCAGCTCCGGGACTAGAAATGAGCAGTTCTTC	CASSSGTRNEQFF
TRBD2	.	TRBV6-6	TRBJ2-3	TGTGCCAGCAGTTACTCGAAAGGGGAGGGAGATACGCAGTATTTT	CASSYSKGEGDTQYF
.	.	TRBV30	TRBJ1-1	TGTGCCTGGACAGCAGGGGTCACTGAAGCTTTCTTT	CAWTAGVTEAFF
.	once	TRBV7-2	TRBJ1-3	TGTGCCGGGGGGGGACCGGTCTCTGGAAACACCATATATTTT	CAGGGPVSGNTIYF
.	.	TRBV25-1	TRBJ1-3	TGTGCCAGCAGTGCCGCAACAGGGACTGGAAACACCATATATTTT	CASSAATGTGNTIYF
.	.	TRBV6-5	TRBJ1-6	TGTGCCAGCAGTCTGGACAGTGACTATAATTCACCCCTCCACTTT	CASSLDSDYNSPLHF
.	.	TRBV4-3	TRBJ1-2	TGCGCCAGCAGCCAAGATTTGGGGGGGGTCTATGGCTACACCTTC	CASSQDLGGVYGYTF
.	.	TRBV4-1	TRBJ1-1	TGCGCCAGCAGCCCCTCGGGTACCGAAGCTTTCTTT	CASSPSGTEAFF
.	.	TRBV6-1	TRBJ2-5	TGTGCCAGCATCCCCCAGGTAGCGACCCAAGAGACCCAGTACTTC	CASIPQVATQETQYF
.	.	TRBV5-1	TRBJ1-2	TGCGCCAGCAGCTTGGACGGGACTAATAACTATGGCTACACCTTC	CASSLDGTNNYGYTF
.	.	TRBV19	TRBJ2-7	TGTGCCAGTATGGAAATACAGGGGGGGGCTCGGGAGCAGTACTTC	CASMEIQGGAREQYF
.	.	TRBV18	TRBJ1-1	TGTGCCAGCTCACCCCCTATGTACCCTGCCACTGAAGCTTTCTTT	CASSPPMYPATEAFF
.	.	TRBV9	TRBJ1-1	TGTGCCAGCAGCTATCAACAGGGCGCTGAAGCTTTCTTT	CASSYQQGAEAFF
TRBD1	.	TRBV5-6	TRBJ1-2	TGTGCCAGCAGCTTGGCTTTGGGGCAGGGGGACTATGGCTACACCTTC	CASSLALGQGDYGYTF
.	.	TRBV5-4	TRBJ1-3	TGTGCCAGCAGCTTGGATCGCTCTGGAAACACCATATATTTT	CASSLDRSGNTIYF
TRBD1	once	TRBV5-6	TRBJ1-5	TGTGCCAGCAGTTTGTCAGGGGGCTTTCAGCCCCAGCATTTT	CASSLSGGFQPQHF
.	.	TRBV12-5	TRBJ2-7	TGTGCTAGTGGTTTGGATGCAGGGTATGAGCAGTACTTC	CASGLDAGYEQYF
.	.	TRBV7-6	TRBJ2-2	TGTGCCAGCAGCGGGAACAGGGACACCGGGGAGCTGTTTTTT	CASSGNRDTGELFF